This T cell receptor (beta chain) was documented in a study of CD8+ T cells in alopecia areata. Treatment: oral pan-JAK inhibitor, 5-10 mg twice daily. Germline-derived CDR1 and CDR2 are MNHEY and SMNVEV (reference sequence). V lost 3 bases to trimming and J lost 4 bases, with 7 bases between them. The CDR3 spans 14 residues. After isolation, RNA underwent reverse transcription to generate cDNA as the sequencing template. Here immunoSEQ multiplex PCR was the method, and the copy in TCRdb shows in-frame clones only, minus some. The sample includes about 120,000 clones, around 56% seen only once; the top ten take 0.46%.

The rearrangement joins TRBV27 to TRBJ1-6; D remains ambiguous. This receptor was identified in a human donor with alopecia areata. The source was CD4+ T cells sorted from blood, collected at week 4, from a patient treated with tofacitinib. CDR3 amino acids: CASSFSAYNSPLHF. Here the CDR3 DNA reads TGTGCCAGCAGTTTTTCCGCTTATAATTCACCCCTCCACTTT.